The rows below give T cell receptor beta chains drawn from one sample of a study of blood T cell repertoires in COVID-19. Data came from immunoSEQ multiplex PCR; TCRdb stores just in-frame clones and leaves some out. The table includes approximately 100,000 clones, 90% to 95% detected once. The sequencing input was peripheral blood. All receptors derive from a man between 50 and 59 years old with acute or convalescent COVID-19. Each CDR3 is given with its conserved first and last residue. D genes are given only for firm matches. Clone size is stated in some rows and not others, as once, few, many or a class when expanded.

CDR3 DNA: TGTGCCAGCTCACCCTCCAGGGGCTCTGAAGCTTTCTTT
CDR3 protein: CASSPSRGSEAFF
D gene: NA
V gene: TRBV18
clone size: NA
J gene: TRBJ1-1

CDR3 DNA: TGTGCCAGCAGTCCACAGGGGAACTATGGCTACACCTTC
CDR3 protein: CASSPQGNYGYTF
D gene: TRBD1
V gene: TRBV12-3/TRBV12-4
clone size: NA
J gene: TRBJ1-2

CDR3 DNA: TGTGCCACCAGCAAAGACAGGGTTCGCAATGAGCAGTTCTTC
CDR3 protein: CATSKDRVRNEQFF
D gene: TRBD1
V gene: TRBV24-1
clone size: NA
J gene: TRBJ2-1

CDR3 DNA: TGTGCCAGCAGTGCGGCAGGGTACATTCAGTACTTC
CDR3 protein: CASSAAGYIQYF
D gene: NA
V gene: TRBV27
clone size: few
J gene: TRBJ2-4

CDR3 DNA: TGTGCCAGCACCGGGACAGGGAATCAGCCCCAGCATTTT
CDR3 protein: CASTGTGNQPQHF
D gene: TRBD1
V gene: TRBV12-3/TRBV12-4
clone size: NA
J gene: TRBJ1-5

CDR3 DNA: TGTGCCAGCAGATCCGGAGGGCAGGTCTCCAATGAGCAGTTCTTC
CDR3 protein: CASRSGGQVSNEQFF
D gene: NA
V gene: TRBV7-9
clone size: NA
J gene: TRBJ2-1

CDR3 DNA: TGTGCCAGCAGTTTATCAGGGATTAGCTCCTACGAGCAGTACTTC
CDR3 protein: CASSLSGISSYEQYF
D gene: NA
V gene: TRBV28
clone size: once
J gene: TRBJ2-7

CDR3 DNA: TGCAGTGCTAGGGCCGATACGCAGTATTTT
CDR3 protein: CSARADTQYF
D gene: NA
V gene: TRBV20-1
clone size: NA
J gene: TRBJ2-3

CDR3 DNA: TGTGCCACCAGCCCCCTCGGGGGTATAGGAAACATTCAGTACTTC
CDR3 protein: CATSPLGGIGNIQYF
D gene: NA
V gene: TRBV15
clone size: NA
J gene: TRBJ2-4

CDR3 DNA: TGTGCCAGTAGTATCAGGGCGACGGCCAGCAATCAGCCCCAGCATTTT
CDR3 protein: CASSIRATASNQPQHF
D gene: NA
V gene: TRBV19
clone size: once
J gene: TRBJ1-5

CDR3 DNA: TGTGCCAGCAGCTTAGCGGCTAGCCAACAAGAGACCCAGTACTTC
CDR3 protein: CASSLAASQQETQYF
D gene: NA
V gene: TRBV7-2
clone size: few
J gene: TRBJ2-5

CDR3 DNA: TGTGCCTGGACCAGAGGCAGGGGAAAAGAGACCCAGTACTTC
CDR3 protein: CAWTRGRGKETQYF
D gene: NA
V gene: TRBV30
clone size: NA
J gene: TRBJ2-5

CDR3 DNA: TGTGCCAGCAGCTTAATTGGAGTGGGTGGGACTGAAGCTTTCTTT
CDR3 protein: CASSLIGVGGTEAFF
D gene: NA
V gene: TRBV11-2
clone size: NA
J gene: TRBJ1-1

CDR3 DNA: TGTGCCATCAGGGAAGACACATCGAACACTGAAGCTTTCTTT
CDR3 protein: CAIREDTSNTEAFF
D gene: NA
V gene: TRBV10-3
clone size: NA
J gene: TRBJ1-1

CDR3 DNA: TGTGCCAGCAGCCCCATGCCCGGCGGCGGTCAGCCCCAGCATTTT
CDR3 protein: CASSPMPGGGQPQHF
D gene: NA
V gene: TRBV3-1/TRBV3-2
clone size: NA
J gene: TRBJ1-5

CDR3 DNA: TGTGCCAGCTCACCCTCGGGACAGGGGAAGGGCTACACCTTC
CDR3 protein: CASSPSGQGKGYTF
D gene: TRBD1
V gene: TRBV18
clone size: once
J gene: TRBJ1-2

CDR3 DNA: TGCGCCAGCAGCTTGGGCGGGGGCCCATTCGATACGCAGTATTTT
CDR3 protein: CASSLGGGPFDTQYF
D gene: NA
V gene: TRBV5-1
clone size: once
J gene: TRBJ2-3

CDR3 DNA: TGTGCCAGCAGCTCACAGTTGTACGAGCAGTACTTC
CDR3 protein: CASSSQLYEQYF
D gene: NA
V gene: TRBV5-6
clone size: NA
J gene: TRBJ2-7

CDR3 DNA: TGTGCTAGTGGTGTCAACAGGGGAAACTATGGCTACACCTTC
CDR3 protein: CASGVNRGNYGYTF
D gene: TRBD1
V gene: TRBV12-5
clone size: NA
J gene: TRBJ1-2

CDR3 DNA: TGTGCCAGCACCGACAGGGGGCGTCGGACTGAAGCTTTCTTT
CDR3 protein: CASTDRGRRTEAFF
D gene: TRBD1
V gene: TRBV6-5
clone size: NA
J gene: TRBJ1-1

CDR3 DNA: TGTGCCAGCAGCTTTCGCCCTACTAACTATGGCTACACCTTC
CDR3 protein: CASSFRPTNYGYTF
D gene: NA
V gene: TRBV5-6
clone size: NA
J gene: TRBJ1-2

CDR3 DNA: TGCGCCAGCAGCCTCAAACAGGGGCCGAACACCGGGGAGCTGTTTTTT
CDR3 protein: CASSLKQGPNTGELFF
D gene: TRBD1
V gene: TRBV5-1
clone size: NA
J gene: TRBJ2-2

CDR3 DNA: TGTGCCAGTAGTCCGACAGGGTCCTCTGGAAACACCATATATTTT
CDR3 protein: CASSPTGSSGNTIYF
D gene: TRBD1
V gene: TRBV19
clone size: NA
J gene: TRBJ1-3

CDR3 DNA: TGTGCCAGCAGGGGACAGGGAGGTTCACCCCTCCACTTT
CDR3 protein: CASRGQGGSPLHF
D gene: TRBD1
V gene: TRBV6-5
clone size: NA
J gene: TRBJ1-6

CDR3 DNA: TGTGCCAGCAGCCCCGGGACTCCAAACAATGAGCAGTTCTTC
CDR3 protein: CASSPGTPNNEQFF
D gene: NA
V gene: TRBV5-5
clone size: NA
J gene: TRBJ2-1

CDR3 DNA: TGTGCCAGTAGTCTGGGAACAGGGCTAAGAACAGATACGCAGTATTTT
CDR3 protein: CASSLGTGLRTDTQYF
D gene: NA
V gene: TRBV19
clone size: once
J gene: TRBJ2-3

CDR3 DNA: TGCGCCAGCAGCCAGCCCCGGACAGGCCTTACTCCCTACGAGCAGTACTTC
CDR3 protein: CASSQPRTGLTPYEQYF
D gene: TRBD1
V gene: TRBV4-1
clone size: few
J gene: TRBJ2-7

CDR3 DNA: TGTGCCAGCAGCTCGGGACGGGGGGAAACCATATATTTT
CDR3 protein: CASSSGRGETIYF
D gene: NA
V gene: TRBV7-2
clone size: NA
J gene: TRBJ1-3

CDR3 DNA: TGTGCCAGCAGTTCATTGGACAGGGCTGCCTACGAGCAGTACTTC
CDR3 protein: CASSSLDRAAYEQYF
D gene: TRBD1
V gene: TRBV27
clone size: NA
J gene: TRBJ2-7

CDR3 DNA: TGCGCCAGCAGCCAAGAAATCACCTATAGCACAGATACGCAGTATTTT
CDR3 protein: CASSQEITYSTDTQYF
D gene: NA
V gene: TRBV4-1
clone size: NA
J gene: TRBJ2-3

CDR3 DNA: TGCGCCAGCAGCCAAGTTGATATGGGACAGACATGGGATGGCTACACCTTC
CDR3 protein: CASSQVDMGQTWDGYTF
D gene: TRBD1
V gene: TRBV4-1
clone size: NA
J gene: TRBJ1-2

CDR3 DNA: TGTGCCAGCAACCTGGGACTTAGCAATCAGCCCCAGCATTTT
CDR3 protein: CASNLGLSNQPQHF
D gene: NA
V gene: TRBV2
clone size: NA
J gene: TRBJ1-5

CDR3 DNA: TGTGCCAGCACCCTTCTGGATACGCAGTATTTT
CDR3 protein: CASTLLDTQYF
D gene: NA
V gene: TRBV12-3/TRBV12-4
clone size: NA
J gene: TRBJ2-3

CDR3 DNA: TGTGCCAGCAGCTTATTAGGGGGAGTCGGAAACACCATATATTTT
CDR3 protein: CASSLLGGVGNTIYF
D gene: NA
V gene: TRBV7-9
clone size: NA
J gene: TRBJ1-3

CDR3 DNA: TGTGCCAGCAGCTTAGCAGGGGGTCAGCCCCAGCATTTT
CDR3 protein: CASSLAGGQPQHF
D gene: NA
V gene: TRBV7-6
clone size: NA
J gene: TRBJ1-5

CDR3 DNA: TGTGCCAGCACCAAACCTGGCGGGACGGTCTATGGCTACACCTTC
CDR3 protein: CASTKPGGTVYGYTF
D gene: NA
V gene: TRBV11-3
clone size: NA
J gene: TRBJ1-2

CDR3 DNA: TGTGCCGCCACCGGGACAGGGGCCTACAATGAGCAGTTCTTC
CDR3 protein: CAATGTGAYNEQFF
D gene: TRBD1
V gene: TRBV18
clone size: NA
J gene: TRBJ2-1

CDR3 DNA: TGTGCCAGCAGTTCCGGCGGGACAGGATCGAACACTGAAGCTTTCTTT
CDR3 protein: CASSSGGTGSNTEAFF
D gene: TRBD1
V gene: TRBV27
clone size: NA
J gene: TRBJ1-1

CDR3 DNA: TGTGCCAGCAGCGTGGACGGACTTAGCAATCAGCCCCAGCATTTT
CDR3 protein: CASSVDGLSNQPQHF
D gene: NA
V gene: TRBV5-4
clone size: NA
J gene: TRBJ1-5

CDR3 DNA: TGTGCCAGCAGCCGACAGGGGGGGTACTCTGGGGCCAACGTCCTGACTTTC
CDR3 protein: CASSRQGGYSGANVLTF
D gene: TRBD1
V gene: TRBV5-6
clone size: NA
J gene: TRBJ2-6

CDR3 DNA: TGTGCCAGCAGCAGCAACAGGGGCCTCAGGTCTGAAGCTTTCTTT
CDR3 protein: CASSSNRGLRSEAFF
D gene: TRBD1
V gene: TRBV7-9
clone size: NA
J gene: TRBJ1-1

CDR3 DNA: TGTGCCAGCAGCTTAGGTCTGACACGCGGAAACACCATATATTTT
CDR3 protein: CASSLGLTRGNTIYF
D gene: NA
V gene: TRBV7-9
clone size: NA
J gene: TRBJ1-3

CDR3 DNA: TGCGCCAGCAGCTTCAACCCCGGGGATAACTATGGCTACACCTTC
CDR3 protein: CASSFNPGDNYGYTF
D gene: NA
V gene: TRBV5-1
clone size: NA
J gene: TRBJ1-2

CDR3 DNA: TGTGCCAGCAGCTTAACAGGGGGCGAGCAGTACTTC
CDR3 protein: CASSLTGGEQYF
D gene: TRBD1
V gene: TRBV11-2
clone size: NA
J gene: TRBJ2-7

CDR3 DNA: TGTGCCAGCAGCTTGACAGGGGAGGAGACCCAGTACTTC
CDR3 protein: CASSLTGEETQYF
D gene: TRBD1
V gene: TRBV11-1
clone size: NA
J gene: TRBJ2-5

CDR3 DNA: TGCGCCAGCAGCTTGGCCGGACAGGGGCGTTCACCCCTCCACTTT
CDR3 protein: CASSLAGQGRSPLHF
D gene: TRBD1
V gene: TRBV5-1
clone size: NA
J gene: TRBJ1-6

CDR3 DNA: TGTGCCAGCTCAGCAGGGACCGGGGGAACCTATAATTCACCCCTCCACTTT
CDR3 protein: CASSAGTGGTYNSPLHF
D gene: NA
V gene: TRBV18
clone size: NA
J gene: TRBJ1-6

CDR3 DNA: TGTGCCAGCAGTCTCAGCGGGCTTAGTGAAAAACTGTTTTTT
CDR3 protein: CASSLSGLSEKLFF
D gene: NA
V gene: TRBV7-9
clone size: NA
J gene: TRBJ1-4

CDR3 DNA: TGTGCCAGCAGCGTCCGGGACAGGGAGAAAGTGGACTATGGCTACACCTTC
CDR3 protein: CASSVRDREKVDYGYTF
D gene: TRBD1
V gene: TRBV5-6
clone size: once
J gene: TRBJ1-2

CDR3 DNA: TGTGCCAGCAGTGCCACAGGGGATGAGCAGTTCTTC
CDR3 protein: CASSATGDEQFF
D gene: TRBD1
V gene: TRBV2
clone size: NA
J gene: TRBJ2-1

CDR3 DNA: TGTGCCAGCAGCCTCAGGACAGCGTATGGCTACACCTTC
CDR3 protein: CASSLRTAYGYTF
D gene: NA
V gene: TRBV7-9
clone size: NA
J gene: TRBJ1-2

CDR3 DNA: TGCGCCAGCAGCCAACAGGGACTGTTGGTGGGCTACACCTTC
CDR3 protein: CASSQQGLLVGYTF
D gene: NA
V gene: TRBV4-1
clone size: NA
J gene: TRBJ1-2

CDR3 DNA: TGTGCCATCAGTGAGTCGGGAGGGGAGGGTCAGCCCCAGCATTTT
CDR3 protein: CAISESGGEGQPQHF
D gene: NA
V gene: TRBV10-3
clone size: NA
J gene: TRBJ1-5

CDR3 DNA: TGTGCCAGCAGCTTATCATCCGGGACAGGGGCTTATGGCTACACCTTC
CDR3 protein: CASSLSSGTGAYGYTF
D gene: TRBD1
V gene: TRBV7-2
clone size: NA
J gene: TRBJ1-2